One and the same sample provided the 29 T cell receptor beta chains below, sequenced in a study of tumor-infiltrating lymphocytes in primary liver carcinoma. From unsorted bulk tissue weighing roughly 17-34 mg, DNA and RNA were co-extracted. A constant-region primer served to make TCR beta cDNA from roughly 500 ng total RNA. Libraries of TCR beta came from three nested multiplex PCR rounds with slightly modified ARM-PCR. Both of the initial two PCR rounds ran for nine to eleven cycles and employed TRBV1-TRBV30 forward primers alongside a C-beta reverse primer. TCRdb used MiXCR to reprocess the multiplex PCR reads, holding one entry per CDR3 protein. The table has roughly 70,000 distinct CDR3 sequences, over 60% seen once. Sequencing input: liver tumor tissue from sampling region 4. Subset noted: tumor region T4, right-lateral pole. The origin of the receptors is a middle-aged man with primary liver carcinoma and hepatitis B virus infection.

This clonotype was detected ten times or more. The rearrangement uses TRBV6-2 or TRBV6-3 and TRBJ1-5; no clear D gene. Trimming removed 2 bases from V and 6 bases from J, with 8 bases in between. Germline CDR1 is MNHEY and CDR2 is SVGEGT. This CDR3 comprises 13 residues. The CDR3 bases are TGTGCCAGCAGTTACACTTTCACTCAGCCCCAGCATTTT. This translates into CASSYTFTQPQHF.

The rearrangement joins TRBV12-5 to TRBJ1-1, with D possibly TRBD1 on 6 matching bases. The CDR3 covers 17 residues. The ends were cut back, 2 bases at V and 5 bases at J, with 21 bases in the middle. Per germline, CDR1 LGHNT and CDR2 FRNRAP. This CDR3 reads CASGLPESRDKETEAFF. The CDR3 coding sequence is TGTGCTAGTGGTTTGCCTGAAAGCCGGGACAAAGAGACTGAAGCTTTCTTT.

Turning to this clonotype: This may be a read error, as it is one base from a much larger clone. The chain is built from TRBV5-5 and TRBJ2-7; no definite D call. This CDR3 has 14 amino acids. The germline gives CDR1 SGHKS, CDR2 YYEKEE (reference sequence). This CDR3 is CASGLVPREGEQYF. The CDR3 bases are TGTGCCAGCGGCTTGGTTCCACGTGAAGGAGAGCAGTACTTC. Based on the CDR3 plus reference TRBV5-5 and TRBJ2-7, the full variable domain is DAGVTQSPTHLIKTRGQQVTLRCSPISGHKSVSWYQQVLGQGPQFIFQYYEKEERGRGNFPDRFSARQFPNYSSELNVNALLLGDSALYLCASGLVPREGEQYFGPGTRLTVT.

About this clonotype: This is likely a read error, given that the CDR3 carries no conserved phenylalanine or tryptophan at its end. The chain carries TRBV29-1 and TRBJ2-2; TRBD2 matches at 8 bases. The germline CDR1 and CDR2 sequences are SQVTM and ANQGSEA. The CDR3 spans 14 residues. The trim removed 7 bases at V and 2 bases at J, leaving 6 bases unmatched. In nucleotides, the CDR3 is TGCAGCGATACACTAGCGGCTAACACCGGGGAGCTGTTTATT. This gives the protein CSDTLAANTGELFI.

CDR3 nucleotides: TGCGCCAGCAGCCGTGTAGGGACGGGCTTCTCCTACGAGCAGTACTTC. Its translation: CASSRVGTGFSYEQYF. The chain carries TRBV4-1 and TRBJ2-7; the D gene could be TRBD1 or TRBD2 (5 bases each). V lost 4 bases to trimming and J lost 0 bases, with 16 bases between them. The CDR3 runs 16 residues. Germline CDR1 and CDR2: MGHRA and YSYEKL.

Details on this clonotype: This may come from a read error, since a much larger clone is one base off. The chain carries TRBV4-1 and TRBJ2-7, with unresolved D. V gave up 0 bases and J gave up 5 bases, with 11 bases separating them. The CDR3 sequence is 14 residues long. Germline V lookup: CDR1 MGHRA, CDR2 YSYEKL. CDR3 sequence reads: CASSQETPVNEQYF. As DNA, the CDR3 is TGCGCCAGCAGCCAAGAGACCCCTGTTAACGAGCAGTACTTC.

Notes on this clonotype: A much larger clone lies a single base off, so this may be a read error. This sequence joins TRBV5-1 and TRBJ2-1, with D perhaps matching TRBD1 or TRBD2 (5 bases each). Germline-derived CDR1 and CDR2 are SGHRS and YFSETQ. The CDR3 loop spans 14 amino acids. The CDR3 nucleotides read TGCGCCTCGGGTACCGGGACCACATACAAAGAGCAGTTCTTC. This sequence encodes CASGTGTTYKEQFF.

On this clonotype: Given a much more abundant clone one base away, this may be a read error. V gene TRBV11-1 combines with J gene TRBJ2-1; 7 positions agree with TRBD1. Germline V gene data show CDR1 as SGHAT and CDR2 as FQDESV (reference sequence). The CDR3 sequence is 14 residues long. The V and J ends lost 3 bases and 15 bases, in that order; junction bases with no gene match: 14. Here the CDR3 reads CASSFGPQGECRFF. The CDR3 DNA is TGTGCCAGCAGCTTTGGCCCTCAGGGGGAATGTCGGTTCTTC.

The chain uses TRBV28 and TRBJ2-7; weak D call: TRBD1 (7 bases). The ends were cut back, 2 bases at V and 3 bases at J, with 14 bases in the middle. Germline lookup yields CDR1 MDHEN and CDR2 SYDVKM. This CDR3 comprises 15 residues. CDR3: CASSLGGQGVYEQYF. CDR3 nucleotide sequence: TGTGCCAGCAGTTTAGGGGGGCAGGGGGTCTACGAGCAGTACTTC.

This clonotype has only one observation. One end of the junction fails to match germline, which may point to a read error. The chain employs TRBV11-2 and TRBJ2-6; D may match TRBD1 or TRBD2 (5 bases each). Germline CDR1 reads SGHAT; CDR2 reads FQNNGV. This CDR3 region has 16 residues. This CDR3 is CASCSGSGPGANVLTF. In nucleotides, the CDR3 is TGTGCCAGCTGCTCGGGGTCAGGGCCTGGGGCAAACGTCCTGACTTTC.

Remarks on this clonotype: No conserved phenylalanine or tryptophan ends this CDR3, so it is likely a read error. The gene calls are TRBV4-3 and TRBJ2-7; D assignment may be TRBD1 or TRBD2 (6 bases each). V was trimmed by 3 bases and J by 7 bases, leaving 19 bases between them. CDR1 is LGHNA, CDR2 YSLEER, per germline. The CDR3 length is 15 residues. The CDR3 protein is CASSQDRGAVDEQYL. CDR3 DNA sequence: TGCGCCAGCAGCCAGGATAGGGGGGCGGTAGATGAGCAGTACTTA.

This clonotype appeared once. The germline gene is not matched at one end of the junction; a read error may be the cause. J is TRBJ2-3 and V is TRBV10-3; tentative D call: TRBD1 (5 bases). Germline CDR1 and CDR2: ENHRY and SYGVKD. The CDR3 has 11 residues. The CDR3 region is CAISGVSLRDF. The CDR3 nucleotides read TGTGCGATCAGTGGGGTGTCGCTCAGGGATTTT.

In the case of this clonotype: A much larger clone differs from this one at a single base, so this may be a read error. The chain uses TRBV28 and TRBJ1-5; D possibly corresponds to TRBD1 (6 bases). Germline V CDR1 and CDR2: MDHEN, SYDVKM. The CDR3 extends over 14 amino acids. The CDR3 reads CDSRLTGSTQPQHF. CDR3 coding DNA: TGTGACAGCAGGCTCACAGGGTCGACTCAGCCCCAACATTTT.

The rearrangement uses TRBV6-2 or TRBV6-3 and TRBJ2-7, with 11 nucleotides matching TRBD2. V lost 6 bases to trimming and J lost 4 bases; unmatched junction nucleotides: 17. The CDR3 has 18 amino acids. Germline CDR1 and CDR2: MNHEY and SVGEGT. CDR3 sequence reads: CASSPWLAGGRLPYEQYF. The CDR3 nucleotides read TGTGCCAGCAGCCCCTGGCTAGCGGGAGGTCGCTTACCTTACGAGCAGTACTTC.

The CDR3 spells CASSYGAGSEAFF. As DNA, the CDR3 is TGTGCCAGCAGCTATGGAGCAGGGAGTGAAGCTTTCTTT. The V call is TRBV7-3, the J call TRBJ1-1; weak D call: TRBD1 (5 bases). Germline loops: CDR1 SGHTA, CDR2 FQGTGA. Deletions cut 4 bases from V and 7 bases from J, with 13 bases between. There are 13 residues in the CDR3.

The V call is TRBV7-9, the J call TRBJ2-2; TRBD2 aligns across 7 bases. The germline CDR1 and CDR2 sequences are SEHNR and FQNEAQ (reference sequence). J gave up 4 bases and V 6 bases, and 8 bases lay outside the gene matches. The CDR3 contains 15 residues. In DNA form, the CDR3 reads TGTGCCAGCAGTAGCGGGCGGGCACCCACCGGGGAGCTGTTTTTT. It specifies CASSSGRAPTGELFF.

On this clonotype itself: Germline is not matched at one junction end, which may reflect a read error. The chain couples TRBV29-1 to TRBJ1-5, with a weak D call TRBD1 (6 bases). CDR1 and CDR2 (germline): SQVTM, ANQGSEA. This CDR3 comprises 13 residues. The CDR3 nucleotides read TGTAGCGCCGGAGGGGGAGCGAATCAGCACCAGCATTTT. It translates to CSAGGGANQHQHF.

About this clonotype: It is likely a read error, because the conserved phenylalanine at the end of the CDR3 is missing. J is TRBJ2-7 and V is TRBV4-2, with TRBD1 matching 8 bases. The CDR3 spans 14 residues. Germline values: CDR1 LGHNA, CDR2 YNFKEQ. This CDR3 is CACSQGQGDYEQYL. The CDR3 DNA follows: TGTGCCTGCAGCCAAGGACAGGGTGACTACGAGCAGTACTTA.

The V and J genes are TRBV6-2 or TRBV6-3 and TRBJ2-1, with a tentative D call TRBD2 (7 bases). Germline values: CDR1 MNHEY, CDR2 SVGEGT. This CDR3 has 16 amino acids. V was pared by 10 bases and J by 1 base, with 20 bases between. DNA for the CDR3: TGTGCCAACATCCACGGAGGGGGGGTGTCCTACAATGAGCAGTTCTTC. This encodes CANIHGGGVSYNEQFF.

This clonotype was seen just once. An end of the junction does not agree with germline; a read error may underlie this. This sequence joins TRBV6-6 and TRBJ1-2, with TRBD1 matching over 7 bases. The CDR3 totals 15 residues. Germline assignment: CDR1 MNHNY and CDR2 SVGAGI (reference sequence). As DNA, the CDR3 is TGTGCCATCAGTTCCGACGACTGGACAGGCTATGGCTACACCTTC. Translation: CAISSDDWTGYGYTF.

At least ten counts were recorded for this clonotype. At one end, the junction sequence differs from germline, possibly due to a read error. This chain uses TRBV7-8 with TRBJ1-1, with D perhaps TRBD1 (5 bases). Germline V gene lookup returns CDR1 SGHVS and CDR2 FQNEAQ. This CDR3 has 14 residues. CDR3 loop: CASSLAGGNTEAFF. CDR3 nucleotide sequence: TGTGCCAGCAGCCTAGCGGGGGGGAACACTGAAGCTTTCTTT.

The CDR3 DNA reads as TGTGCCAGCAGCTTTCCTAGCGGATACGAGCAGTACTTC. This sequence encodes CASSFPSGYEQYF. This chain links TRBV11-2 with TRBJ2-7, with 7 bases fitting TRBD2. The junction had 3 bases not matched to a gene; V was cut back by 3 bases and J by 4 bases. The CDR3 length is 13 residues. Looked up from germline, CDR1 is SGHAT and CDR2 is FQNNGV. Looking up the rest from reference TRBV11-2 and TRBJ2-7 gives the full variable domain: EAGVAQSPRYKIIEKRQSVAFWCNPISGHATLYWYQQILGQGPKLLIQFQNNGVVDDSQLPKDRFSAERLKGVDSTLKIQPAKLEDSAVYLCASSFPSGYEQYFGPGTRLTVT.

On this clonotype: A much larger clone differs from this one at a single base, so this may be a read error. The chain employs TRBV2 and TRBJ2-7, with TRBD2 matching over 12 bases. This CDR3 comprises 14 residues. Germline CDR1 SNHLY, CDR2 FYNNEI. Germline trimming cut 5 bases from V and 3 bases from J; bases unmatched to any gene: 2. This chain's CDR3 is CASSPSGRDYEQYF. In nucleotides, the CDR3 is TGTGCCAGCAGTCCTAGCGGGAGGGACTACGAGCAGTACTTC.

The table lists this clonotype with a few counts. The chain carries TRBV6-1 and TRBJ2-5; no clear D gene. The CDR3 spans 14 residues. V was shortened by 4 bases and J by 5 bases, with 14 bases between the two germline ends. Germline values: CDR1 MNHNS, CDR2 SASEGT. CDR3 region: CASSGEGGGETQYF. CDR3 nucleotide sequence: TGTGCCAGCAGTGGTGAAGGTGGTGGGGAGACCCAGTACTTC.

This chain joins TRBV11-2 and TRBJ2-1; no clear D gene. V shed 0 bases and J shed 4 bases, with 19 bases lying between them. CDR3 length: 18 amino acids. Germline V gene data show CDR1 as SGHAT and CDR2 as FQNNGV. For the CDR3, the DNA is TGTGCCAGCAGCTTAGATTGGCGATTCAGCACCCTTTACAATGAGCAGTTCTTC. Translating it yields CASSLDWRFSTLYNEQFF.

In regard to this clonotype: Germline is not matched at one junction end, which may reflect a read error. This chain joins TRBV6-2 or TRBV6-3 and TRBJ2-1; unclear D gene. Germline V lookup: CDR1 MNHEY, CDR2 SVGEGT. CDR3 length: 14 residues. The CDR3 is CVSSYSGAYNKQFF. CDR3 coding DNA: TGTGTCAGCAGTTACTCCGGAGCATACAATAAGCAGTTCTTC.

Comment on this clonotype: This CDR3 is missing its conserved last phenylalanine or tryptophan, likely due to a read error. DNA for the CDR3: TGTGCCAGCAGTTACGGAGTGATCCAAGAGACCCAGTACTTA. Encoded protein: CASSYGVIQETQYL. The V gene is TRBV6-5, the J gene TRBJ2-5, with D hard to call. From germline, CDR1 is MNHEY and CDR2 SVGAGI. The CDR3 contains 14 residues. Trimming took off 2 bases at V and 1 base at J, with 8 bases between the two ends.

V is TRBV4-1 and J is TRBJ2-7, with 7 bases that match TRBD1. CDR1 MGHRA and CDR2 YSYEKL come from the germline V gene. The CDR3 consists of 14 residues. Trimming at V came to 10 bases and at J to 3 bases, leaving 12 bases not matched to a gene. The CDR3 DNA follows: TGCGCCAACAAACAAGGTAGACAGGGCTACGAGCAGTACTTC. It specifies CANKQGRQGYEQYF.

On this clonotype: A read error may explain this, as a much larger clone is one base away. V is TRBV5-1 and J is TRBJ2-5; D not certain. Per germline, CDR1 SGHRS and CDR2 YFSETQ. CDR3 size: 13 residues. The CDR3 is CAGSFSRQETQYF. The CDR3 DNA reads TGCGCCGGCAGCTTTAGCAGGCAAGAGACCCAGTACTTC.